Described below is a single T cell receptor beta chain sequence and its context. No antigen is known for it. This record belongs to a study of T cell responses to AZD1222 COVID-19 vaccine. General observations from the study: There were repertoire samples only from the period after the peak T cell response.

Trimming cost V 4 bases and J 3 bases; bases outside gene matches: 8. This CDR3 is 16 amino acids long. Germline CDR1 reads SEHNR; CDR2 reads FQNEAQ (reference sequence). Clones were sequenced by immunoSEQ multiplex PCR, and TCRdb holds only the in-frame ones, with some missing. The table has 100,000 or so clones, about 94% seen once. The sequenced sample was peripheral blood, obtained 28 days after the second AZD1222 dose. The chain carries TRBV7-9 and TRBJ2-3; the match to TRBD1 covers 9 bases. The sequence came from an adult who received the AZD1222 COVID-19 vaccine. CDR3: CASSSPGTGLTDTQYF. For the CDR3, the DNA is TGTGCCAGCAGCTCCCCCGGGACAGGGTTGACAGATACGCAGTATTTT.